This record concerns one T cell receptor beta chain sequence. This CDR3 region has 12 residues. Germline V lookup: CDR1 SNHLY, CDR2 FYNNEI. Deletions cut 7 bases from V and 10 bases from J, with 14 bases between. TCRdb reanalysed the 5' RACE reads using MiXCR and keeps one entry per CDR3 protein. Of fewer than 65,000 distinct CDR3 sequences in the sample, 20% to 25% were seen once. Cells sorted as Tregs were CD4+, CD25+ and CD127-/low. The V gene is TRBV2, the J gene TRBJ2-1, with a possible D match to TRBD2 (5 bases). This receptor was taken from a female donor with breast cancer. The specimen was tumor-infiltrating Tregs sorted from the breast tumor. This CDR3 reads CASTRVEGEQFF. In DNA form, the CDR3 reads TGTGCCAGCACCCGAGTTGAGGGCGAGCAGTTCTTC.